Below are 27 T cell receptor beta chains sequenced from a single sample in a study of blood T cell repertoires in COVID-19. Method: immunoSEQ multiplex PCR; TCRdb's copy keeps in-frame clones and lacks some. The sample lists about 58,000 clones, roughly 90% occurring once. Material for sequencing was peripheral blood. The receptors derive from a woman aged 55 to 70 with active COVID-19.

This chain connects TRBV5-6 to TRBJ2-5, with 10 bases matching TRBD2. Germline-derived CDR1 and CDR2 are SGHDT and YYEEEE. The trim removed 0 bases at V and 4 bases at J, leaving 6 bases unmatched. The CDR3 has 16 amino acids. The CDR3 loop is CASSLGLAGVGETQYF. Written as DNA, the CDR3 is TGTGCCAGCAGCTTGGGTCTAGCGGGAGTAGGAGAGACCCAGTACTTC.

This chain connects TRBV29-1 to TRBJ2-2; tentative D call: TRBD1 (6 bases). Germline CDR1 SQVTM, CDR2 ANQGSEA. The CDR3 is 14 residues long. Trimming cost V 5 bases and J 6 bases, with 16 bases left between them. The CDR3 sequence: CSVTDRLKAGELFF. CDR3 coding DNA: TGCAGCGTTACTGACAGGTTGAAAGCCGGGGAGCTGTTTTTT.

V gene TRBV14 combines with J gene TRBJ2-1, with TRBD1 matching over 9 bases. The CDR3 totals 18 residues. CDR1 and CDR2 from the germline V gene are SGHDN and FVKESK. Losses at the gene ends were 4 bases for V and 2 bases for J; bases not matched to a gene: 12. CDR3 bases: TGTGCCAGCAGCCGATACCTTGGACAGGGGCTACCCTACAATGAGCAGTTCTTC. It is translated as CASSRYLGQGLPYNEQFF.

V usage is TRBV5-6 and J usage is TRBJ2-7, with a weak D call TRBD2 (5 bases). CDR1 is SGHDT and CDR2 is YYEEEE in the germline V gene. Trimming removed 2 bases from V and 2 bases from J, with 11 bases in between. The CDR3 sequence is 14 residues long. The CDR3 is CASSFASRTYEQYF. In DNA form, the CDR3 reads TGTGCCAGCAGCTTTGCTAGCCGAACCTACGAGCAGTACTTC.

The chain combines TRBV5-1 with TRBJ1-6; 9 bases agree with TRBD1. Germline V gene lookup returns CDR1 SGHRS and CDR2 YFSETQ. The length of the CDR3 is 16 residues. V lost 4 bases to trimming and J lost 5 bases; unmatched junction nucleotides: 7. The CDR3 coding sequence is TGCGCCAGCAGCCAACTTGGACAGGGGCATAATTCACCCCTCCACTTT. As protein: CASSQLGQGHNSPLHF.

The chain employs TRBV5-6 and TRBJ1-2, with D perhaps TRBD1 (6 bases). Germline V gene data show CDR1 as SGHDT and CDR2 as YYEEEE. Trimming removed 0 bases at V and 5 bases at J, with 11 bases between. The CDR3 spans 14 residues. The CDR3 region has the DNA TGTGCCAGCAGCTTGGGAGGGACAACTTATGGCTACACCTTC. It specifies CASSLGGTTYGYTF.

This chain links TRBV5-1 with TRBJ2-3, with D possibly matching TRBD2 (5 bases). Between the trimmed V and J ends, which lost 0 bases and 1 base, there was a span of 12 bases. Per germline, CDR1 SGHRS and CDR2 YFSETQ. This CDR3 is 16 amino acids long. As DNA, the CDR3 is TGCGCCAGCAGCTTGGACGGCAGCGGTGGCACAGATACGCAGTATTTT. This codes for CASSLDGSGGTDTQYF.

The V call is TRBV27, the J call TRBJ1-6; perhaps TRBD1 as D (5 bases). This CDR3 has 14 amino acids. V lost 6 bases and J 8 bases, leaving 14 bases between the germline ends. Germline V lookup: CDR1 MNHEY, CDR2 SMNVEV (reference sequence). The chain's CDR3 is CASSPWGGDSPLHF. The DNA for the CDR3 is TGTGCCAGCAGCCCCTGGGGAGGGGATTCACCCCTCCACTTT.

The chain carries TRBV5-4 and TRBJ1-1, with no clear D. Germline V gene lookup returns CDR1 SGHNT and CDR2 YYREEE (reference sequence). V dropped 4 bases and J dropped 11 bases, with 15 bases sitting between them. This CDR3 has 12 residues. CDR3 bases: TGTGCCAGCAGCGTAGACGGGTCTCGGGCTTTCTTT. This translates into CASSVDGSRAFF.

The count of this clone is one. The chain links TRBV10-3 to TRBJ2-5; TRBD1 might be the D (6 bases). CDR1 and CDR2 from the germline V gene are ENHRY and SYGVKD. V lost 5 bases, J lost 1 base, and 8 bases lay in between. The CDR3 extends over 13 amino acids. The CDR3 loop reads CAISRGTQETQYF. CDR3 sequence (DNA): TGTGCCATCAGTAGGGGGACCCAAGAGACCCAGTACTTC.

This clone has only a few counts. The CDR3: CASSLGTAGYTF. The CDR3 bases are TGTGCCAGCAGCCTTGGGACAGCTGGCTACACCTTC. V is TRBV5-4 and J is TRBJ1-2, with 7 bases fitting TRBD1. CDR1 and CDR2 from the germline V gene are SGHNT and YYREEE (reference sequence). The V gene end was trimmed by 4 bases and the J gene end by 7 bases; junction bases not matched to a gene: 4. The CDR3 runs to 12 residues. Together with reference TRBV5-4 and TRBJ1-2, the CDR3 gives the full variable domain: ETGVTQSPTHLIKTRGQQVTLRCSSQSGHNTVSWYQQALGQGPQFIFQYYREEENGRGNFPPRFSGLQFPNYSSELNVNALELDDSALYLCASSLGTAGYTFGSGTRLTVV.

V usage is TRBV4-3 and J usage is TRBJ1-6, with D uncertain. The CDR3 loop spans 14 amino acids. Germline V gene sequence: CDR1 LGHNA, CDR2 YSLEER. Trimming shortened V by 0 bases and J by 4 bases, and 4 bases separated the two germline ends. CDR3: CASSQEQYNSPLHF. In DNA, the CDR3 is TGCGCCAGCAGCCAAGAACAGTATAATTCACCCCTCCACTTT.

This clone was counted a few times. V and J are TRBV5-4 and TRBJ1-1; 9 bases are shared with TRBD1. In germline, CDR1 is SGHNT, CDR2 YYREEE (reference sequence). V shed 4 bases and J 1 base; nucleotides not matched to a gene: 5. The CDR3 loop spans 15 amino acids. The CDR3 DNA reads as TGTGCCAGCAGCCCACCGGGACAGGGGAACACTGAAGCTTTCTTT. As protein: CASSPPGQGNTEAFF.

CDR3: CASSPEGRAQYNEQFF. As DNA, the CDR3 is TGTGCCAGCAGCCCCGAAGGGAGGGCCCAGTACAATGAGCAGTTCTTC. This rearrangement joins TRBV7-2 to TRBJ2-1; 7 nucleotides agree with TRBD2. Trimming removed 5 bases from V and 4 bases from J; junction bases left unmatched: 11. The CDR3 is 16 residues long. Germline V gene lookup returns CDR1 SGHTA and CDR2 FQGNSA.

The rearrangement links TRBV18 to TRBJ1-1; no clear D. This CDR3 comprises 15 residues. V dropped 5 bases and J dropped 1 base, with 14 bases sitting between them. Germline assignment: CDR1 KGHSH and CDR2 LQKENI. In DNA form, the CDR3 reads TGTGCCAGCTCATCGATCTCCCCGGGGAACACTGAAGCTTTCTTT. It specifies CASSSISPGNTEAFF.

This clone was detected once. This rearrangement joins TRBV6-2 or TRBV6-3 to TRBJ2-3; D is unresolved. CDR3 size: 13 residues. V dropped 2 bases and J dropped 7 bases, with 10 bases sitting between them. CDR1 and CDR2 (germline): MNHEY, SVGEGT. The CDR3 region is CASSYTPTHTQYF. The CDR3 region has the DNA TGTGCCAGCAGTTACACGCCCACTCATACGCAGTATTTT.

This clone appeared once. The chain recombines TRBV6-5 with TRBJ2-1, with TRBD1 as a possible D gene (6 bases). The CDR3 sequence is 14 residues long. Germline CDR1 is MNHEY and CDR2 is SVGAGI. V dropped 6 bases and J dropped 0 bases, with 9 bases sitting between them. CDR3 amino acids: CASSKGVSYNEQFF. In DNA, the CDR3 is TGTGCCAGCAGCAAGGGGGTCTCCTACAATGAGCAGTTCTTC.

The chain carries TRBV3-1 (or the pseudogene TRBV3-2) and TRBJ1-2; TRBD1 is a possible D gene (6 bases). Deletions cut 0 bases from V and 7 bases from J, with 15 bases between. Per the germline V gene, CDR1 is LGHDT and CDR2 is YNNKEL (reference sequence). The CDR3 spans 15 residues. Here the CDR3 reads CASSQDTTGWGGYTF. CDR3 nucleotide sequence: TGTGCCAGCAGCCAAGATACAACAGGGTGGGGTGGCTACACCTTC.

CDR3 residues: CASSIKLGTGLFF. In DNA, the CDR3 is TGTGCCAGTAGTATAAAACTCGGGACAGGCTTGTTTTTT. The chain is built from TRBV19 and TRBJ1-4; TRBD1 agrees at 8 bases. Unmatched junction bases numbered 8, after V lost 2 bases and J lost 15 bases. This CDR3 contains 13 residues. Germline CDR1 and CDR2: LNHDA and SQIVND (reference sequence).

The V gene is TRBV20-1, the J gene TRBJ2-7; D is undetermined. CDR3 size: 11 residues. The germline CDR1 and CDR2 sequences are DFQATT and SNEGSKA (reference sequence). With 3 bases removed from V and 4 bases from J, the gap between germline ends came to 7 bases. The DNA of the CDR3 is TGCAGTGCTAGTCCGGGTTACGAGCAGTACTTC. It codes for CSASPGYEQYF.

V is TRBV6-5 and J is TRBJ2-1, with D perhaps matching TRBD2 (6 bases). Germline loops: CDR1 MNHEY, CDR2 SVGAGI. Trimming removed 7 bases at V and 8 bases at J, with 18 bases between. The CDR3 is made up of 14 amino acids. The CDR3 DNA reads TGTGCCAGCATACGAGCGGGCTCCGCACATGAGCAGTTCTTC. This codes for CASIRAGSAHEQFF.

This clone was found once. The V call is TRBV5-1, the J call TRBJ1-1, with D hard to call. V was pared by 4 bases and J by 7 bases, with 11 bases between. The CDR3 sequence is 12 residues long. Germline V gene lookup returns CDR1 SGHRS and CDR2 YFSETQ. CDR3 sequence reads: CASSLPGVEAFF. In nucleotides, the CDR3 is TGCGCCAGCAGCCTCCCCGGGGTTGAAGCTTTCTTT.

V and J are TRBV19 and TRBJ2-7; TRBD2 matches at 7 bases. CDR3 length: 14 amino acids. Germline assignment: CDR1 LNHDA and CDR2 SQIVND (reference sequence). The J segment lost 1 base and the V segment lost 9 bases, leaving 9 bases of the junction unmatched. This CDR3 reads CASQPWEGSYEQYF. The CDR3 nucleotides are TGTGCCAGCCAACCGTGGGAGGGGTCCTACGAGCAGTACTTC.

This clone is a singleton in its sample. The genes are TRBV6-6 and TRBJ1-2; D unclear. V was trimmed by 7 bases and J by 4 bases, leaving 19 bases between them. Germline V gene sequence: CDR1 MNHNY, CDR2 SVGAGI (reference sequence). This CDR3 comprises 15 residues. The CDR3 loop is CASNGGRLEGYGYTF. Here the CDR3 DNA reads TGTGCCAGCAACGGCGGGCGGCTTGAAGGCTATGGCTACACCTTC.

The chain has TRBV15 and TRBJ2-5, with TRBD1 as a possible D gene (7 bases). Trimming cost V 0 bases and J 7 bases, with 12 bases left between them. Germline assignment: CDR1 LNHNV and CDR2 YYDKDF (reference sequence). The length of the CDR3 is 14 residues. CDR3 in DNA: TGTGCCACCAGCAGAGAGGAGGGGGCAGGGACCCAGTACTTC. This codes for CATSREEGAGTQYF.

In this sample, this clone turned up once. The chain uses TRBV10-1 and TRBJ1-1; 8 nucleotides agree with TRBD1. V gave up 4 bases and J gave up 5 bases; unmatched junction bases: 3. Germline CDR1 and CDR2: WNHNN and SYGVQD (reference sequence). The CDR3 is 13 residues long. The DNA for the CDR3 is TGCGCCAGCAGTGCGGACAGGGTAACTGAAGCTTTCTTT. Its protein is CASSADRVTEAFF.

The genes are TRBV4-3 and TRBJ2-2; 9 bases are a match to TRBD1. This CDR3 contains 15 residues. Trimming removed 1 base from V and 5 bases from J; junction bases left unmatched: 2. Germline CDR1 is LGHNA and CDR2 is YSLEER. The CDR3 nucleotides read TGCGCCAGCAGCCAAGTGACAGGGGGAACCGGGGAGCTGTTTTTT. Amino acid sequence: CASSQVTGGTGELFF.